A single sample is the source of the 19 T cell receptor beta chains below, sequenced in a study of Graves' ophthalmopathy and Graves' hyperthyroidism. The authors amplified TCR beta CDR3 regions, and they did so from RNA transcripts for repertoire sequencing. The first-round RT-PCR employed HTBI primers together with the Qiagen OneStep RT-PCR kit. A multiplex PCR was then performed as the second round. One entry per CDR3 protein results from TCRdb running MiXCR on the multiplex PCR reads. The repertoire holds some 410,000 distinct CDR3 sequences, roughly 21% seen once, with approximately 3% in the top ten. The specimen was peripheral blood. These receptors were obtained from a young woman with stable Graves' hyperthyroidism.

This clonotype has at least ten counts. The chain links TRBV20-1 to TRBJ2-7; TRBD1 agrees at 7 bases. CDR1 DFQATT and CDR2 SNEGSKA come from the germline V gene (reference sequence). Trimming at V came to 7 bases and at J to 3 bases, leaving 9 bases not matched to a gene. This CDR3 is built from 13 residues. The CDR3, as DNA: TGCAGTGGATGGGAACAGGGGAGCTACGAGCAGTACTTC. This encodes CSGWEQGSYEQYF.

This clonotype was recorded many times. The chain uses TRBV6-5 and TRBJ2-7; no clear D. The CDR3 is 11 amino acids. Germline-derived CDR1 and CDR2 are MNHEY and SVGAGI. Trimming cost V 4 bases and J 4 bases, with 5 bases left between them. CDR3 residues: CASSWMYEQYF. The CDR3 DNA reads as TGTGCCAGCAGTTGGATGTACGAGCAGTACTTC.

This clonotype appeared many times. The chain carries TRBV12-3 or TRBV12-4 and TRBJ2-1, with 8 bases identical to TRBD2. CDR3 size: 17 residues. Losses at the gene ends were 7 bases for V and 0 bases for J; bases not matched to a gene: 11. The CDR3 protein is CASIPRLAPFSYNEQFF. DNA for the CDR3: TGTGCCAGCATCCCGAGACTAGCGCCTTTCTCCTACAATGAGCAGTTCTTC.

This clonotype has at least ten counts. This chain connects TRBV6-5 to TRBJ2-7, with 13 bases that match TRBD2. CDR1 is MNHEY and CDR2 is SVGAGI in the germline V gene. Trimming at V came to 8 bases and at J to 9 bases, leaving 4 bases not matched to a gene. The CDR3 has 12 amino acids. In nucleotides, the CDR3 is TGTGCCAGCGGACTAGCGGGAGCGTGGCAGTACTTC. This encodes CASGLAGAWQYF.

This clonotype has at least ten counts. The chain recombines TRBV28 with TRBJ2-5; 11 bases match TRBD2. Germline loops: CDR1 MDHEN, CDR2 SYDVKM. V lost 5 bases to trimming and J lost 6 bases; unmatched junction nucleotides: 11. This CDR3 is built from 16 residues. CDR3 coding DNA: TGTGCCAGCAGTCCAGGGGGTTCTAGCGGGAGGCAGACCCAGTACTTC. Translating it yields CASSPGGSSGRQTQYF.

This clonotype was seen repeatedly, ten times or more. V usage is TRBV5-1 and J usage is TRBJ2-7, with 15 bases lining up with TRBD2. V lost 4 bases, J lost 6 bases, and 14 bases stayed unmatched. This CDR3 has 18 amino acids. The germline gives CDR1 SGHRS, CDR2 YFSETQ. The CDR3 DNA follows: TGCGCCAGCAGCCCCTCCAGGGGACTAGCGGGAGGAGTGGGCGAGCAGTACTTC. Translated, it gives CASSPSRGLAGGVGEQYF.

V is TRBV16 and J is TRBJ1-1; TRBD1 matches 7 bases. The CDR3 is 16 residues long. Trimming removed 0 bases from V and 1 base from J; junction bases left unmatched: 5. In germline, CDR1 is KGHSY, CDR2 FQNENV. In nucleotides, the CDR3 is TGTGCCAGCAGCCAATCGAGGGGACAGACGAACACTGAAGCTTTCTTT. This gives the protein CASSQSRGQTNTEAFF.

This clonotype has ten or more counts. This chain links TRBV7-2 with TRBJ2-7; D is ambiguous. V was shortened by 0 bases and J by 2 bases, with 8 bases between the two germline ends. The CDR3 contains 14 residues. The germline V gene encodes CDR1 SGHTA and CDR2 FQGNSA. The CDR3 DNA is TGTGCCAGCAGCTTAGCCGGACCTACCTACGAGCAGTACTTC. As protein: CASSLAGPTYEQYF.

This clonotype was counted ten times or more. The DNA for the CDR3 is TGTGCCACCCTCTCAGGGGAGACCCAGTACTTC. Its protein product is CATLSGETQYF. This chain links TRBV28 with TRBJ2-5, with a tentative D call TRBD1 (5 bases). Germline V lookup: CDR1 MDHEN, CDR2 SYDVKM. The CDR3 contains 11 residues. V was pared by 10 bases and J by 5 bases, with 11 bases between.

The chain joins TRBV6-1 to TRBJ2-7, with TRBD1 matching 9 bases. J gave up 1 base and V 5 bases, and 6 bases lay outside the gene matches. In germline, CDR1 is MNHNS, CDR2 SASEGT. This CDR3 is built from 15 residues. CDR3 in amino acids: CASSKPQGASYEQYF. For the CDR3, the DNA is TGTGCCAGCAGTAAACCACAGGGGGCATCCTACGAGCAGTACTTC.

This chain joins TRBV28 and TRBJ2-5, with 10 nucleotides matching TRBD1. The CDR3 length is 17 residues. The junction had 19 bases not matched to a gene; V was cut back by 6 bases and J by 9 bases. Germline V gene lookup returns CDR1 MDHEN and CDR2 SYDVKM. CDR3 region: CASSSRVAGQGFQAQYF. For the CDR3, the DNA is TGTGCCAGCAGCTCACGGGTCGCGGGACAGGGGTTCCAGGCCCAGTACTTC.

J is TRBJ1-2 and V is TRBV6-1; 7 positions agree with TRBD1. Trimming at V came to 6 bases and at J to 5 bases, leaving 12 bases not matched to a gene. In germline, CDR1 is MNHNS, CDR2 SASEGT. This CDR3 has 15 residues. The CDR3 loop is CASSPSAQGGYGYTF. CDR3 nucleotide sequence: TGTGCCAGCAGCCCCTCCGCTCAGGGGGGGTATGGCTACACCTTC.

Ten or more counts support this clonotype. The chain links TRBV11-2 to TRBJ2-7, with unresolved D. Germline lookup yields CDR1 SGHAT and CDR2 FQNNGV. The V and J ends lost 5 bases and 1 base respectively, with 12 bases between them. This CDR3 is 14 amino acids long. The CDR3 region is CASSRQLGSYEQYF. CDR3 bases: TGTGCCAGCAGCCGACAATTAGGGTCCTACGAGCAGTACTTC.

This clonotype has ten or more counts. This chain links TRBV28 with TRBJ1-1; D is perhaps TRBD1 (5 bases). The germline V gene encodes CDR1 MDHEN and CDR2 SYDVKM. The CDR3 runs to 15 residues. With 6 bases removed from V and 4 bases from J, the gap between germline ends came to 18 bases. DNA for the CDR3: TGTGCCAGCAGGAAAGGTGGATCGGGGACCACTGAAGCTTTCTTT. Translating it yields CASRKGGSGTTEAFF.

The chain links TRBV11-2 to TRBJ1-1, with TRBD1 matching 8 bases. Germline V gives CDR1 SGHAT, CDR2 FQNNGV. Trimming cost V 9 bases and J 2 bases; bases outside gene matches: 14. The CDR3 is 16 residues long. The CDR3 reads CASSIDTRGRNTEAFF. Written as DNA, the CDR3 is TGTGCCAGTAGTATAGACACCAGGGGGCGCAACACTGAAGCTTTCTTT.

This clonotype showed up many times. J is TRBJ2-7 and V is TRBV20-1, with TRBD2 matching over 7 bases. The J segment lost 3 bases and the V segment lost 7 bases, leaving 15 bases of the junction unmatched. The length of the CDR3 is 15 residues. CDR1 and CDR2 (germline): DFQATT, SNEGSKA (reference sequence). The CDR3 region has the DNA TGCAGTGTTCCAGCGGGAAGTAGGGCCTTCTACGAGCAGTACTTC. It specifies CSVPAGSRAFYEQYF.

The table lists this clonotype with many counts. The genes are TRBV10-2 and TRBJ1-1; 7 bases are a match to TRBD1. V lost 9 bases and J lost 2; bases outside the gene matches: 6. The V gene's germline CDR1 is WSHSY and CDR2 SAAADI. CDR3 length equals 13 residues. The CDR3 spells CASQRQGNTEAFF. The CDR3 DNA sequence: TGCGCCAGTCAGAGACAGGGTAACACTGAAGCTTTCTTT.

Concerning this clonotype itself: The conserved phenylalanine or tryptophan normally closing the CDR3 is absent here, so this likely arose from a read error. The DNA is left out, because the CDR3 cannot be placed on it with certainty; the CDR3 is given as TCRdb lists it. The chain is built from TRBV5-1 and TRBJ2-7. Germline V gene sequence: CDR1 SGHRS, CDR2 YFSETQ. The CDR3 is made up of 13 amino acids, end residues included. CDR3: CASSRASYYEQWL.

This clonotype showed up many times. The V and J genes are TRBV14 and TRBJ2-7; 7 bases map to TRBD1. The CDR3 consists of 15 residues. J lost 3 bases, V lost 1 base, and 6 bases had no gene match. Germline loops: CDR1 SGHDN, CDR2 FVKESK. CDR3 in amino acids: CASSQASGTVYEQYF. The CDR3 nucleotides are TGTGCCAGCAGCCAAGCCTCCGGGACAGTCTACGAGCAGTACTTC.